Following are 24 T cell receptor beta chains from one sample sequenced in a study of blood T cell repertoires in COVID-19. The assay was immunoSEQ multiplex PCR, and TCRdb's table has in-frame clones only and misses some. In the table there are roughly 98,000 clones, roughly 92% of which are singletons. Source material: peripheral blood. The receptor source for this set is a woman aged 55-69 years with active COVID-19.

V gene TRBV24-1 combines with J gene TRBJ1-1; 7 nucleotides agree with TRBD1. The V and J ends lost 9 bases and 1 base, in that order; junction bases with no gene match: 4. The CDR3 loop spans 13 amino acids. Germline CDR1 KGHDR, CDR2 SFDVKD. CDR3 DNA: TGTGCCACCCGGGGACAGTCGAACACTGAAGCTTTCTTT. Amino acid sequence: CATRGQSNTEAFF.

This clone came up once. This chain joins TRBV28 and TRBJ2-7; a weak D match, TRBD1 (6 bases). This CDR3 has 13 amino acids. Germline V gene lookup returns CDR1 MDHEN and CDR2 SYDVKM. V lost 10 bases and J 1 base, leaving 14 bases between the germline ends. CDR3 region: CATLGDKSYEQYF. The CDR3 DNA is TGTGCCACCTTAGGGGACAAGTCCTACGAGCAGTACTTC.

The chain recombines TRBV24-1 with TRBJ2-5; 7 nucleotides line up with TRBD1. With V trimmed by 0 bases and J by 4 bases, 7 bases remained unmatched. Germline CDR1 KGHDR, CDR2 SFDVKD. This CDR3 has 16 amino acids. Written as DNA, the CDR3 is TGTGCCACCAGTGATTTGGGTTCGGGACAGCGAGAGACCCAGTACTTC. It encodes CATSDLGSGQRETQYF.

The chain joins TRBV3-1 (or the pseudogene TRBV3-2) to TRBJ2-1; 8 bases align to TRBD2. V shed 4 bases and J 7 bases; nucleotides not matched to a gene: 9. CDR1 is LGHDT and CDR2 is YNNKEL in the germline V gene (reference sequence). The CDR3 has 15 amino acids. The CDR3 nucleotides read TGTGCCAGCAGCCCTACCGGGGGGGTGGGAAATGAGCAGTTCTTC. This codes for CASSPTGGVGNEQFF.

The V gene is TRBV23-1, the J gene TRBJ2-3; weak D call: TRBD1 (5 bases). TRBV23-1 is designated an ORF whose function remains uncertain. V was cut by 7 bases and J by 3 bases, with 14 bases left in between. This CDR3 has 14 residues. This CDR3 reads CASTSGKGTDTQYF. CDR3 bases: TGCGCCAGCACCTCAGGTAAGGGGACAGATACGCAGTATTTT.

This chain links TRBV11-3 with TRBJ1-1; no clear D gene. The ends were cut back, 0 bases at V and 3 bases at J, with 11 bases in the middle. Germline V gene lookup returns CDR1 SGHNT and CDR2 YENEEA. The CDR3 is 15 residues long. CDR3 region: CASSLEAGDYTEAFF. CDR3 nucleotides: TGTGCCAGCAGCTTAGAAGCCGGGGATTACACTGAAGCTTTCTTT.

This chain connects TRBV6-6 to TRBJ2-3; the D gene is possibly TRBD1 (5 bases). CDR3 size: 14 residues. Trimming removed 7 bases from V and 2 bases from J, with 13 bases in between. Germline CDR1 reads MNHNY; CDR2 reads SVGAGI (reference sequence). CDR3 residues: CASNNGRATDTQYF. The CDR3 nucleotides read TGTGCCAGCAATAACGGCAGGGCCACAGATACGCAGTATTTT.

The rearrangement links TRBV2 to TRBJ2-7; 13 nucleotides align to TRBD2. V gave up 5 bases and J gave up 5 bases; unmatched junction bases: 3. CDR1 is SNHLY and CDR2 is FYNNEI in the germline V gene. The CDR3 length is 14 residues. Here the CDR3 DNA reads TGTGCCAGCAGTAAGACTAGCGGGAGGAACGAGCAGTACTTC. It yields the protein CASSKTSGRNEQYF.

This sequence joins TRBV9 and TRBJ2-7; 7 nucleotides match TRBD1. Trimming at V came to 0 bases and at J to 13 bases, leaving 13 bases not matched to a gene. The germline CDR1 and CDR2 sequences are SGDLS and YYNGEE. This CDR3 contains 14 residues. CDR3: CASSVVPRDSRVYF. The CDR3 DNA follows: TGTGCCAGCAGCGTAGTACCCCGGGACAGTCGAGTTTACTTC.

The rearrangement joins TRBV3-1 (or the pseudogene TRBV3-2) to TRBJ1-4; possibly TRBD1 for D (5 bases). The germline V gene encodes CDR1 LGHDT and CDR2 YNNKEL (reference sequence). The CDR3 is made up of 14 amino acids. Trimming left V 3 bases short and J 2 bases short, with 7 bases between. This CDR3 reads CASSHRQTNEKLFF. The DNA of the CDR3 is TGTGCCAGCAGCCACCGACAGACTAATGAAAAACTGTTTTTT.

The chain employs TRBV20-1 and TRBJ2-5; D is ambiguous. The CDR3 contains 11 residues. CDR1 and CDR2 (germline): DFQATT, SNEGSKA (reference sequence). Trimming pared 6 bases from V and 5 bases from J, leaving 10 bases between. For the CDR3, the DNA is TGCAGTGCGCACCAGTCCGAGACCCAGTACTTC. Protein product: CSAHQSETQYF.

The chain uses TRBV6-5 and TRBJ1-6; D not certain. V lost 10 bases, J lost 8 bases, and 21 bases lay in between. This CDR3 has 15 amino acids. Germline CDR1 and CDR2: MNHEY and SVGAGI. The CDR3 sequence is CATVVVSGSDSPLHF. The CDR3 bases are TGTGCCACCGTCGTAGTTTCGGGGTCGGATTCACCCCTCCACTTT.

The count of this clone is one. The J gene is TRBJ1-4, the V gene TRBV7-9; perhaps TRBD1 as D (5 bases). Trimming stripped 2 bases from V and 0 bases from J, with 10 bases between. Germline-derived CDR1 and CDR2 are SEHNR and FQNEAQ (reference sequence). The CDR3 sequence is 16 residues long. This CDR3 reads CASSLSRGATNEKLFF. The CDR3 region has the DNA TGTGCCAGCAGCTTAAGTCGGGGGGCAACTAATGAAAAACTGTTTTTT.

The chain is built from TRBV28 and TRBJ2-5; 10 nucleotides match TRBD2. Germline V gene data show CDR1 as MDHEN and CDR2 as SYDVKM. The CDR3 totals 15 residues. The V and J ends lost 4 bases and 6 bases, in that order; junction bases with no gene match: 8. CDR3 loop: CASSSLAGVLKTQYF. The DNA for the CDR3 is TGTGCCAGCAGTTCCCTAGCGGGGGTCCTTAAGACCCAGTACTTC. The full variable domain, with the rest looked up from reference TRBV28 and TRBJ2-5, is DVKVTQSSRYLVKRTGEKVFLECVQDMDHENMFWYRQDPGLGLRLIYFSYDVKMKEKGDIPEGYSVSREKKERFSLILESASTNQTSMYLCASSSLAGVLKTQYFGPGTRLLVL.

The chain is built from TRBV7-9 and TRBJ2-5; 8 bases align to TRBD1. The CDR3 has 15 amino acids. CDR1 is SEHNR, CDR2 FQNEAQ, per germline (reference sequence). The junction had 12 bases not matched to a gene; V was cut back by 7 bases and J by 5 bases. CDR3 DNA sequence: TGTGCCAGCACGCTGCCAGGGGGCCTTGGGGAGACCCAGTACTTC. Its protein product is CASTLPGGLGETQYF. The full variable domain, with the rest looked up from reference TRBV7-9 and TRBJ2-5, is DTGVSQNPRHKITKRGQNVTFRCDPISEHNRLYWYRQTLGQGPEFLTYFQNEAQLEKSRLLSDRFSAERPKGSFSTLEIQRTEQGDSAMYLCASTLPGGLGETQYFGPGTRLLVL.

This chain connects TRBV6-2 or TRBV6-3 to TRBJ2-5, with 7 bases fitting TRBD1. The CDR3 is made up of 14 amino acids. The germline V gene has CDR1 MNHEY and CDR2 SVGEGT. Trimming removed 0 bases from V and 4 bases from J; junction bases left unmatched: 2. The chain's CDR3 is CASSYSGQLETQYF. The CDR3 DNA is TGTGCCAGCAGTTACTCGGGACAGCTAGAGACCCAGTACTTC.

The DNA of the CDR3 is TGTGCCAGCAGTTACGAACGAGGGCTCGAGCAGTACTTC. Its protein product is CASSYERGLEQYF. This sequence joins TRBV6-5 and TRBJ2-7; TRBD2 is a possible D gene (5 bases). Per the germline V gene, CDR1 is MNHEY and CDR2 is SVGAGI. The CDR3 totals 13 residues. Trimming stripped 2 bases from V and 6 bases from J, with 11 bases between.

This clone appeared a single time. The rearrangement links TRBV28 to TRBJ2-2; 7 bases map to TRBD2. The CDR3 extends over 15 amino acids. After removal of 3 bases from V and 4 bases from J, the junction contained 5 bases not matched to a gene. Germline CDR1 MDHEN, CDR2 SYDVKM. CDR3 residues: CASSFEGGRTGELFF. CDR3 sequence (DNA): TGTGCCAGCAGTTTTGAGGGAGGGCGCACCGGGGAGCTGTTTTTT.

The chain has TRBV30 and TRBJ1-6; TRBD1 agrees at 9 bases. J was trimmed by 4 bases and V by 2 bases; bases with no gene match: 12. Germline V gives CDR1 GTSNPN, CDR2 SVGIG (reference sequence). The length of the CDR3 is 18 residues. CDR3 loop: CAWSPTGGLPLYNSPLHF. The CDR3 nucleotides read TGTGCCTGGAGTCCAACAGGGGGCCTTCCCTTATATAATTCACCCCTCCACTTT.

This clone was detected a few times. CDR3 DNA: TGCGCCAGCAGCGCCCAGGCATCTGGAAACACCATATATTTT. Protein product: CASSAQASGNTIYF. The chain uses TRBV10-1 and TRBJ1-3; D not resolved. Germline V gene data show CDR1 as WNHNN and CDR2 as SYGVQD (reference sequence). The CDR3 length is 14 residues. The ends were cut back, 6 bases at V and 1 base at J, with 10 bases in the middle.

This clone was found once. This rearrangement joins TRBV7-9 to TRBJ2-3; perhaps TRBD1 as D (5 bases). Deletions cut 5 bases from V and 4 bases from J, with 19 bases between. The CDR3 runs to 16 residues. Germline lookup yields CDR1 SEHNR and CDR2 FQNEAQ (reference sequence). The CDR3 DNA reads TGTGCCAGCAGCCCAATGACAGATTTGGTAGCAGATACGCAGTATTTT. Amino acid sequence: CASSPMTDLVADTQYF. The full variable domain, completed using reference TRBV7-9 and TRBJ2-3, is DTGVSQNPRHKITKRGQNVTFRCDPISEHNRLYWYRQTLGQGPEFLTYFQNEAQLEKSRLLSDRFSAERPKGSFSTLEIQRTEQGDSAMYLCASSPMTDLVADTQYFGPGTRLTVL.

The V and J genes are TRBV9 and TRBJ2-6; TRBD1 is a possible D gene (5 bases). With 3 bases removed from V and 4 bases from J, the gap between germline ends came to 11 bases. Germline CDR1 and CDR2: SGDLS and YYNGEE. This CDR3 contains 15 residues. In DNA, the CDR3 is TGTGCCAGCAGCGCCAGGGATCCAGGGGCCAACGTCCTGACTTTC. It codes for CASSARDPGANVLTF.

The J gene is TRBJ1-2, the V gene TRBV10-3; 7 bases fit TRBD1. V was pared by 6 bases and J by 8 bases, with 9 bases of the junction left unmatched. Germline V CDR1 and CDR2: ENHRY, SYGVKD. This CDR3 has 13 residues. The CDR3 nucleotides are TGTGCCATCAGCGCATGGGACAGACAGGGCTACACCTTC. Protein product: CAISAWDRQGYTF.

The rearrangement joins TRBV10-2 to TRBJ1-4, with TRBD1 as a possible D gene (5 bases). Trimming took 0 bases from V and 8 from J, leaving 13 bases between them. Germline CDR1 and CDR2: WSHSY and SAAADI. This CDR3 comprises 15 residues. CDR3 loop: CASSESGRVYEKLFF. CDR3 DNA: TGCGCCAGCAGTGAGTCGGGCAGGGTTTACGAAAAACTGTTTTTT.